This T cell receptor beta chain was sequenced for a study of T cells in Graves' hyperthyroidism and ophthalmopathy. V dropped 7 bases and J dropped 7 bases, with 16 bases sitting between them. The CDR3 covers 13 residues. CDR1 is LNHDA, CDR2 SQIVND, per germline (reference sequence). The investigators amplified TCR beta CDR3 regions from RNA transcripts. In the first-round RT-PCR of the TCR CDR3, the HTBI primer set was used. TCRdb re-called the multiplex PCR reads with MiXCR, one entry per CDR3 protein. The sample records about 560,000 distinct CDR3 sequences, 15% to 18% being singletons. This chain links TRBV19 with TRBJ1-1; D is ambiguous. The TCR was taken from a woman aged 25 to 39 with Graves' hyperthyroidism. The sequencing sample was made of blood. The CDR3 is CASTPPGRSEAFF. The CDR3 DNA sequence: TGTGCCAGTACCCCACCCGGACGGAGTGAAGCTTTCTTT.